This entry lists 25 T cell receptor beta chains sequenced from one sample in a study of CD8+ T cells in alopecia areata. Sequencing relied on a cDNA template that was reverse transcribed from extracted RNA. The repertoire was sequenced with immunoSEQ multiplex PCR; TCRdb's copy has only in-frame clones and lacks some. The sample records 95,000 to 150,000 clones, approximately 47% being singletons. Sequenced sample: NKG2D-low CD8+ T cells sorted from blood. The receptors shown here come from a human donor with alopecia areata.

J is TRBJ2-7 and V is TRBV11-2; D possibly uses TRBD1 or TRBD2 (5 bases each). Trimming cost V 0 bases and J 6 bases, with 12 bases left between them. The CDR3 contains 14 residues. CDR1 and CDR2 from the germline V gene are SGHAT and FQNNGV. The CDR3 sequence is CASSLDPGTGEQYF. CDR3 coding DNA: TGTGCCAGCAGCTTAGATCCCGGGACCGGCGAGCAGTACTTC.

The rearrangement joins TRBV29-1 to TRBJ2-1; D gene unclear. The CDR3 runs to 14 residues. Trimming removed 0 bases from V and 7 bases from J, with 13 bases in between. Per germline, CDR1 SQVTM and CDR2 ANQGSEA. In DNA form, the CDR3 reads TGCAGCGTTGAAGACCCCTTCGTCGAGAATGAGCAGTTCTTC. Protein sequence: CSVEDPFVENEQFF.

This chain uses TRBV9 with TRBJ2-7; a possible D gene is TRBD1 (6 bases). Germline-derived CDR1 and CDR2 are SGDLS and YYNGEE. CDR3 length: 14 residues. V gave up 1 base and J gave up 5 bases, with 13 bases separating them. CDR3 nucleotides: TGTGCCAGCAGCGTACAAGACAGGCCCGACGAGCAGTACTTC. Amino acids: CASSVQDRPDEQYF.

This rearrangement joins TRBV5-6 to TRBJ2-1; D is undetermined. With 0 bases removed from V and 10 bases from J, the gap between germline ends came to 5 bases. Looked up from germline, CDR1 is SGHDT and CDR2 is YYEEEE. This CDR3 region has 11 residues. CDR3 DNA: TGTGCCAGCAGCTTGGGCAGGGAGCAGTTCTTC. Protein: CASSLGREQFF.

The J gene is TRBJ1-5, the V gene TRBV29-1; no clear D. Germline-derived CDR1 and CDR2 are SQVTM and ANQGSEA. Trimming cost V 4 bases and J 7 bases, with 14 bases left between them. This CDR3 spans 13 amino acids. Here the CDR3 DNA reads TGCAGCGTTGCTTACGGGGTTGAGCAGCCCCAGCATTTT. This codes for CSVAYGVEQPQHF.

This clone has more than one count but fewer than ten. The rearrangement uses TRBV29-1 and TRBJ2-7; 8 bases agree with TRBD1. Germline V gene data show CDR1 as SQVTM and CDR2 as ANQGSEA. The junction had 5 bases not matched to a gene; V was cut back by 7 bases and J by 0 bases. This CDR3 is 13 amino acids long. The CDR3 nucleotides are TGCAGCGGGACGGACAGGGACTCCTACGAGCAGTACTTC. Its translation: CSGTDRDSYEQYF.

CDR3 in DNA: TGCAGCGTTGAATGGGGTAGTCCTGAAGCTTTCTTT. This gives the protein CSVEWGSPEAFF. V and J are TRBV29-1 and TRBJ1-1; D gene unclear. The CDR3 has 12 amino acids. CDR1 is SQVTM, CDR2 ANQGSEA, per germline. V was cut by 2 bases and J by 6 bases, with 10 bases left in between.

This chain joins TRBV29-1 and TRBJ2-5, with TRBD2 identical over 7 bases. CDR3 length: 14 amino acids. The germline V gene encodes CDR1 SQVTM and CDR2 ANQGSEA. The ends lost 3 bases at V and 2 bases at J; junction bases unmatched: 6. CDR3 bases: TGCAGCGTTGAGATGGGACTACCTCAAGAGACCCAGTACTTC. Encoded protein: CSVEMGLPQETQYF. Filled out from reference TRBV29-1 and TRBJ2-5, the complete variable domain reads SAVISQKPSRDICQRGTSLTIQCQVDSQVTMMFWYRQQPGQSLTLIATANQGSEATYESGFVIDKFPISRPNLTFSTLTVSNMSPEDSSIYLCSVEMGLPQETQYFGPGTRLLVL.

V and J are TRBV29-1 and TRBJ1-1; 7 nucleotides align to TRBD1. The CDR3 runs 11 residues. Germline CDR1 reads SQVTM; CDR2 reads ANQGSEA. V shed 7 bases, J shed 3 bases, and the junction held 2 bases outside the gene matches. The CDR3 DNA follows: TGCAGCGCTGACAGGGACACTGAAGCTTTCTTT. This sequence encodes CSADRDTEAFF. The variable domain in full, with the rest retrieved from reference TRBV29-1 and TRBJ1-1, is SAVISQKPSRDICQRGTSLTIQCQVDSQVTMMFWYRQQPGQSLTLIATANQGSEATYESGFVIDKFPISRPNLTFSTLTVSNMSPEDSSIYLCSADRDTEAFFGQGTRLTVV.

This clone showed up just a few times. Other DNA sequences from this sample encode an identical CDR3 as well. The chain is built from TRBV29-1 and TRBJ2-1; D unclear. From germline, CDR1 is SQVTM and CDR2 ANQGSEA. Trimming removed 4 bases at V and 0 bases at J, with 10 bases between. CDR3 length: 14 residues. The CDR3 here is CSVGVGSSYNEQFF. In nucleotides, the CDR3 is TGCAGCGTTGGTGTTGGGTCCTCCTACAATGAGCAGTTCTTC.

V gene TRBV5-1 combines with J gene TRBJ2-3; D ambiguous. Germline CDR1 is SGHRS and CDR2 is YFSETQ. Trimming took off 3 bases at V and 4 bases at J, with 3 bases between the two ends. This CDR3 is built from 11 residues. The CDR3 region has the DNA TGCGCCAGCAGCTCGGCAGATACGCAGTATTTT. This encodes CASSSADTQYF.

As DNA, the CDR3 is TGCAGCGTTGTTTATGGGGGGGATGAGCAGTTCTTC. Its translation: CSVVYGGDEQFF. The rearrangement uses TRBV29-1 and TRBJ2-1, with 7 nucleotides matching TRBD2. The V gene end was trimmed by 4 bases and the J gene end by 8 bases; junction bases not matched to a gene: 5. Germline lookup yields CDR1 SQVTM and CDR2 ANQGSEA. The CDR3 sequence is 12 residues long.

CDR3 sequence reads: CASSLEGYNEQFF. The DNA for the CDR3 is TGTGCCAGCAGCTTAGAGGGCTACAATGAGCAGTTCTTC. V usage is TRBV11-2 and J usage is TRBJ2-1; D is uncertain. Trimming took 0 bases from V and 3 from J, leaving 3 bases between them. This CDR3 comprises 13 residues. CDR1 is SGHAT and CDR2 is FQNNGV in the germline V gene.

The chain joins TRBV29-1 to TRBJ2-7; D may be TRBD2 (6 bases). Germline V gene lookup returns CDR1 SQVTM and CDR2 ANQGSEA. The CDR3 consists of 12 residues. Trimming took 4 bases from V and 11 from J, leaving 18 bases between them. CDR3 sequence reads: CSVVTGAGHKYF. The CDR3, as DNA: TGCAGCGTTGTTACCGGGGCGGGGCACAAGTACTTC.

Concerning this clone itself: The sample has other DNA sequences that encode this CDR3 too. The chain has TRBV29-1 and TRBJ1-2; D ambiguous. Germline CDR1 reads SQVTM; CDR2 reads ANQGSEA. The CDR3 loop spans 11 amino acids. V shed 3 bases and J shed 4 bases, with 6 bases lying between them. The CDR3 nucleotides read TGCAGCGTTGACGGAGGCTATGGCTACACCTTC. Translating it yields CSVDGGYGYTF.

The V call is TRBV29-1, the J call TRBJ2-2; D might be TRBD1 or TRBD2, each matching 5 bases. V lost 4 bases and J lost 6, with 12 bases in between. CDR1 and CDR2 (germline): SQVTM, ANQGSEA. This CDR3 comprises 13 residues. The CDR3 loop is CSVVLGASGELFF. As DNA, the CDR3 is TGCAGCGTTGTACTAGGGGCATCCGGGGAGCTGTTTTTT.

The J gene is TRBJ2-7, the V gene TRBV9; D remains ambiguous. The CDR3 covers 14 residues. Germline-derived CDR1 and CDR2 are SGDLS and YYNGEE. The germline V and J ends were trimmed by 0 bases and 2 bases, with 9 bases remaining between them. The CDR3 protein is CASSVGDTAYEQYF. The CDR3 nucleotides are TGTGCCAGCAGCGTAGGCGACACCGCCTACGAGCAGTACTTC.

The CDR3 coding sequence is TGCAGCGTTGAAGGGGGGAACATTCAGTACTTC. This translates into CSVEGGNIQYF. The chain is built from TRBV29-1 and TRBJ2-4; D may match TRBD1 or TRBD2 (5 bases each). CDR3 size: 11 residues. Germline CDR1 reads SQVTM; CDR2 reads ANQGSEA. Trimming cost V 1 base and J 7 bases, with 5 bases left between them.

In this sample, this clone turned up a few times. The chain uses TRBV29-1 and TRBJ2-7, with D possibly TRBD2 on 6 matching bases. Germline V gene sequence: CDR1 SQVTM, CDR2 ANQGSEA. The CDR3 is 12 amino acids. Between the trimmed V and J ends, which lost 7 bases and 2 bases, there was a span of 12 bases. CDR3 in amino acids: CSGGDGPYEQYF. CDR3 coding DNA: TGCAGCGGGGGGGACGGGCCCTACGAGCAGTACTTC.

This clone was picked up a small number of times. The chain couples TRBV28 to TRBJ2-2; 8 positions match TRBD1. The CDR3 spans 15 residues. Germline V gene lookup returns CDR1 MDHEN and CDR2 SYDVKM. After removal of 6 bases from V and 1 base from J, the junction contained 4 bases not matched to a gene. The CDR3 loop reads CASRWTGLNTGELFF. The CDR3 nucleotides read TGTGCCAGCAGATGGACAGGGCTGAACACCGGGGAGCTGTTTTTT.

Here the CDR3 reads CAWASPATVAYEQYF. The CDR3 DNA sequence: TGTGCCTGGGCTAGCCCCGCGACAGTTGCCTACGAGCAGTACTTC. The rearrangement joins TRBV30 to TRBJ2-7; perhaps D is TRBD1 or TRBD2 (5 bases each). The V end was cut by 5 bases, the J end by 2 bases, with 19 bases between. CDR1 GTSNPN and CDR2 SVGIG come from the germline V gene (reference sequence). This CDR3 has 15 amino acids.

This chain uses TRBV30 with TRBJ2-7; D is possibly TRBD1 (6 bases). The CDR3 runs to 12 residues. Between the trimmed V and J ends, which lost 3 bases and 5 bases, there was a span of 11 bases. Germline lookup yields CDR1 GTSNPN and CDR2 SVGIG (reference sequence). CDR3 coding DNA: TGTGCCTGGAGGCCCAGGGGTAACGAGCAGTACTTC. Protein product: CAWRPRGNEQYF.

V gene TRBV6-6 combines with J gene TRBJ1-6; the match to TRBD1 covers 7 bases. The CDR3 length is 14 residues. J was trimmed by 7 bases and V by 5 bases; bases with no gene match: 5. Germline lookup yields CDR1 MNHNY and CDR2 SVGAGI (reference sequence). In DNA form, the CDR3 reads TGTGCCAGCAGTCCAACAGGGGCGAATTCACCCCTCCACTTT. Translated, it gives CASSPTGANSPLHF.

This sequence joins TRBV7-9 and TRBJ1-1; no firm D call. CDR3 length equals 14 residues. V was pared by 0 bases and J by 2 bases, with 7 bases between. Germline V gene sequence: CDR1 SEHNR, CDR2 FQNEAQ (reference sequence). This CDR3 reads CASSLAPDNTEAFF. The CDR3 coding sequence is TGTGCCAGCAGCTTAGCGCCAGACAACACTGAAGCTTTCTTT. The variable domain in full, completed from reference TRBV7-9 and TRBJ1-1, reads DTGVSQNPRHKITKRGQNVTFRCDPISEHNRLYWYRQTLGQGPEFLTYFQNEAQLEKSRLLSDRFSAERPKGSFSTLEIQRTEQGDSAMYLCASSLAPDNTEAFFGQGTRLTVV.

This clone was observed a few times. This chain connects TRBV30 to TRBJ2-1; 14 bases match TRBD2. Trimming cost V 3 bases and J 7 bases; bases outside gene matches: 5. CDR1 GTSNPN and CDR2 SVGIG come from the germline V gene (reference sequence). The CDR3 contains 15 residues. The CDR3 sequence: CAWRRTSGRINEQFF. CDR3 bases: TGTGCCTGGAGACGGACTAGCGGGAGGATAAATGAGCAGTTCTTC. The whole variable domain, remainder taken from reference TRBV30 and TRBJ2-1, is SQTIHQWPATLVQPVGSPLSLECTVEGTSNPNLYWYRQAAGRGLQLLFYSVGIGQISSEVPQNLSASRPQDRQFILSSKKLLLSDSGFYLCAWRRTSGRINEQFFGPGTRLTVL.